This T cell receptor beta chain was found in a study of blood T cell repertoires in COVID-19. On the study more broadly: COVID-19 samples from acute and convalescent phases originated in the United States, Italy and Spain. Sources were T cells, B-cell-depleted T cells, or PBMCs; the material itself was cDNA or gDNA.

How the authors handled the data: Amplification of reference gene primers was used by the study to estimate nucleated cell counts. Here immunoSEQ multiplex PCR was the method, and the copy in TCRdb shows in-frame clones only, minus some. V and J calls and clone size follow that table, whereas D and trimming were derived from the DNA. The sample lists approximately 150,000 clones, 75% to 90% seen once, with 3.5% in the top ten. This clone appeared a single time. Germline CDR1 and CDR2: SGHTA and FQGNSA. The CDR3 length is 15 residues. Losses at the gene ends were 5 bases for V and 2 bases for J; bases not matched to a gene: 7.

This sequence was found in a man in his 70s who had recovered from COVID-19. The chain joins TRBV7-2 to TRBJ1-2; 8 nucleotides agree with TRBD1. The sequencing input was peripheral blood. The CDR3 DNA is TGTGCCAGCAGCGAGGACAGGGTAAGAAACTATGGCTACACCTTC. Amino acid sequence: CASSEDRVRNYGYTF.